The sequence of this TCR beta chain was determined in a study of tumor T cells in aggressive B-cell lymphoma. In this sample, this clone turned up once. Germline CDR1 and CDR2: MDHEN and SYDVKM. V shed 4 bases, J shed 5 bases, and the junction held 7 bases outside the gene matches. The CDR3 extends over 16 amino acids. TCRdb's table, derived via immunoSEQ multiplex PCR, lists solely in-frame clones and lacks some. The profile shows 2,000 to 2,500 clones, around 88% of them singletons. The source material was tumor tissue. The chain carries TRBV28 and TRBJ1-5; the match to TRBD1 covers 11 bases. The receptor's source is an adult with diffuse large B cell lymphoma. The CDR3 sequence: CASSSRGTGGYQPQHF. Written as DNA, the CDR3 is TGTGCCAGCAGTTCTAGGGGGACAGGGGGATATCAGCCCCAGCATTTT.